These 12 T cell receptor beta chains were all obtained from the same sample, sequenced in a study of blood T cell repertoires in COVID-19. Sequencing was performed with immunoSEQ multiplex PCR; in TCRdb, only in-frame clones are kept and a portion is missing. The table lists about 97,000 clones, 80% to 90% of them singletons. Sequenced input: peripheral blood. All receptors come from a woman aged 25 to 45 with acute or convalescent COVID-19.

This clone was recorded a few times. The gene calls are TRBV19 and TRBJ1-1, with D unresolved. The CDR3 runs to 15 residues. Between the trimmed V and J ends, which lost 1 base and 1 base, there was a span of 10 bases. Germline CDR1 LNHDA, CDR2 SQIVND (reference sequence). The CDR3 protein is CASSIGWAPNTEAFF. The CDR3 region has the DNA TGTGCCAGTAGTATAGGGTGGGCTCCGAACACTGAAGCTTTCTTT.

This clone was counted once. This chain links TRBV28 with TRBJ2-5; 7 bases agree with TRBD1. V gave up 2 bases and J gave up 3 bases; unmatched junction bases: 12. CDR3 length equals 17 residues. Germline assignment: CDR1 MDHEN and CDR2 SYDVKM. The CDR3 sequence is CASSLPLPGQLEETQYF. DNA of the CDR3: TGTGCCAGCAGTTTACCACTCCCGGGACAGTTGGAAGAGACCCAGTACTTC.

The rearrangement links TRBV5-1 to TRBJ2-7, with 7 bases matching TRBD1. Germline lookup yields CDR1 SGHRS and CDR2 YFSETQ. V shed 4 bases, J shed 2 bases, and the junction held 3 bases outside the gene matches. The CDR3 is 13 residues long. Here the CDR3 reads CASSLDRAYEQYF. The CDR3 DNA is TGCGCCAGCAGCCTTGACAGGGCCTACGAGCAGTACTTC.

The rearrangement joins TRBV24-1 to TRBJ1-2; no clear D. Germline V CDR1 and CDR2: KGHDR, SFDVKD. The length of the CDR3 is 11 residues. V was pared by 4 bases and J by 8 bases, with 7 bases between. CDR3 in DNA: TGTGCCACCAGTGAGGCTGGCGGCTACACCTTC. Amino acids: CATSEAGGYTF.

The chain links TRBV27 to TRBJ1-2; 10 bases match TRBD1. The V gene's germline CDR1 is MNHEY and CDR2 SMNVEV (reference sequence). CDR3 length: 15 amino acids. Unmatched junction bases numbered 2, after V lost 0 bases and J lost 4 bases. Written as DNA, the CDR3 is TGTGCCAGCAGTTTATCGACAGGGGGCAGCTATGGCTACACCTTC. Encoded protein: CASSLSTGGSYGYTF.

The rearrangement uses TRBV2 and TRBJ1-2; D unresolved. This CDR3 comprises 11 residues. Trimming pared 8 bases from V and 4 bases from J, leaving 8 bases between. In germline, CDR1 is SNHLY, CDR2 FYNNEI. For the CDR3, the DNA is TGTGCCAGCGTAGCGATCTATGGCTACACCTTC. Translated: CASVAIYGYTF.

The gene calls are TRBV30 and TRBJ2-6; TRBD2 is a possible D gene (5 bases). The V gene lost 2 bases and the J gene lost 4 bases, with 9 bases spanning the gap. The CDR3 length is 14 residues. Germline-derived CDR1 and CDR2 are GTSNPN and SVGIG (reference sequence). In nucleotides, the CDR3 is TGTGCCTGGAGTCGGGGAGACGGGGCCAACGTCCTGACTTTC. Amino acid sequence: CAWSRGDGANVLTF.

The rearrangement uses TRBV4-1 and TRBJ2-1; D remains ambiguous. The germline V gene encodes CDR1 MGHRA and CDR2 YSYEKL. The CDR3 runs to 15 residues. V was clipped by 2 bases and J by 2 bases, with 10 bases between them. CDR3 nucleotide sequence: TGCGCCAGCAGCCAATCCGCACAGACCTACAATGAGCAGTTCTTC. It is translated as CASSQSAQTYNEQFF.

The J gene is TRBJ2-3, the V gene TRBV2; TRBD2 matches 7 bases. V shed 7 bases and J 0 bases; nucleotides not matched to a gene: 4. Germline V gene lookup returns CDR1 SNHLY and CDR2 FYNNEI. This CDR3 is 14 amino acids long. CDR3 coding DNA: TGTGCCAGCAACGGAGCGGGGAGCACAGATACGCAGTATTTT. Protein sequence: CASNGAGSTDTQYF.

The chain uses TRBV4-1 and TRBJ1-4; D is uncertain. CDR3 size: 14 residues. Germline values: CDR1 MGHRA, CDR2 YSYEKL. V was shortened by 0 bases and J by 5 bases, with 7 bases between the two germline ends. The CDR3: CASSQDGVNEKLFF. CDR3 DNA sequence: TGCGCCAGCAGCCAAGACGGGGTCAATGAAAAACTGTTTTTT.

This rearrangement joins TRBV5-8 to TRBJ2-7; the match to TRBD1 covers 9 bases. CDR1 is SGHTS, CDR2 YDEGEE, per germline. The CDR3 is 16 residues long. The V segment lost 2 bases and the J segment 1 base; nucleotides outside the gene matches: 7. CDR3 protein: CASSFSGTGNSYEQYF. CDR3 nucleotide sequence: TGTGCCAGCAGCTTCTCCGGGACAGGGAATTCCTACGAGCAGTACTTC.

This chain joins TRBV28 and TRBJ2-4; possibly TRBD1 for D (5 bases). In germline, CDR1 is MDHEN, CDR2 SYDVKM. V lost 2 bases, J lost 2 bases, and 10 bases lay in between. The CDR3 spans 15 residues. The CDR3 sequence: CASSLEAGPKNIQYF. CDR3 sequence (DNA): TGTGCCAGCAGTTTAGAGGCAGGGCCCAAAAACATTCAGTACTTC.